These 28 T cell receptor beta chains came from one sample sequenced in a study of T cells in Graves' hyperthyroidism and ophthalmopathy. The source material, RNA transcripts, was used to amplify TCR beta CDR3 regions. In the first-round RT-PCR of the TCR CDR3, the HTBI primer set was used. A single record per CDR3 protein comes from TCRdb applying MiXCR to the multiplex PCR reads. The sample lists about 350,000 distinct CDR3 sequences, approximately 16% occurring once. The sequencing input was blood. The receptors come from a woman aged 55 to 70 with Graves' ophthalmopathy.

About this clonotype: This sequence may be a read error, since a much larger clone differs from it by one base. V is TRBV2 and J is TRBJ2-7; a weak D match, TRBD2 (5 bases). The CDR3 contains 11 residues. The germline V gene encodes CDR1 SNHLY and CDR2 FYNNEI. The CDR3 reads CANSEAAKQYF. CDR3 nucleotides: TGTGCCAACAGTGAAGCGGCCAAGCAGTACTTC.

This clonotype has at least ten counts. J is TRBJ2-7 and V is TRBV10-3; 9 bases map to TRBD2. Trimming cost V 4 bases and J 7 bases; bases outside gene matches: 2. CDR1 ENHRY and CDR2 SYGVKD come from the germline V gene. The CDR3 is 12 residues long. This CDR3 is CAISALAGEQYF. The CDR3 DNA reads TGTGCCATCAGTGCCCTAGCGGGGGAGCAGTACTTC.

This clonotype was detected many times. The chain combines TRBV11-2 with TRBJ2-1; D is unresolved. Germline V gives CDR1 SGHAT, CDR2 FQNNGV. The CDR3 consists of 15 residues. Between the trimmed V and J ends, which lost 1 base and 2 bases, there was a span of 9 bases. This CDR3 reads CASSLAADPYNEQFF. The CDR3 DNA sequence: TGTGCCAGCAGCTTAGCTGCGGACCCCTACAATGAGCAGTTCTTC.

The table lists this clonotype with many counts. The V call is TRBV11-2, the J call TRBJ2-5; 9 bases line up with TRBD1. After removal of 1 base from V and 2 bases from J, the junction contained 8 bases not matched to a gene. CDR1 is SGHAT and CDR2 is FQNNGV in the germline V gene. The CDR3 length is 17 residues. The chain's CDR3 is CASSLVVGQGLQETQYF. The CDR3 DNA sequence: TGTGCCAGCAGCTTAGTGGTGGGACAGGGTTTACAAGAGACCCAGTACTTC.

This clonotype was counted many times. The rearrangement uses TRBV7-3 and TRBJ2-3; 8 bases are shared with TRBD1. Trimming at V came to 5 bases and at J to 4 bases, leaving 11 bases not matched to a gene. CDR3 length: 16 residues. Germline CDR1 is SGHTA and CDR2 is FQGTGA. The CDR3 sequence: CASSRYSGGASDTQYF. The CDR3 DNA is TGTGCCAGCAGCCGATACTCAGGGGGCGCCTCAGATACGCAGTATTTT.

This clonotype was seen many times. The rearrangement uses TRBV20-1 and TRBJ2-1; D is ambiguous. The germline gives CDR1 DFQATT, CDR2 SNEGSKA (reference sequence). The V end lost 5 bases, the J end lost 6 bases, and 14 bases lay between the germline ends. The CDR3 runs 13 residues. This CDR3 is CSAQDRTPNEQFF. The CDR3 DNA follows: TGCAGTGCTCAGGACCGAACCCCCAATGAGCAGTTCTTC.

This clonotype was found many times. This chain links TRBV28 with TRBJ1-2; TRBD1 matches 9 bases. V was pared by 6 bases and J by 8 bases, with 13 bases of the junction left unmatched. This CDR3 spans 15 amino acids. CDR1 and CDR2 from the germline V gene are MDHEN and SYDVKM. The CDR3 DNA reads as TGTGCCAGCAGATCCGGGACAGGGCTCCTGGGCGGCTACACCTTC. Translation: CASRSGTGLLGGYTF.

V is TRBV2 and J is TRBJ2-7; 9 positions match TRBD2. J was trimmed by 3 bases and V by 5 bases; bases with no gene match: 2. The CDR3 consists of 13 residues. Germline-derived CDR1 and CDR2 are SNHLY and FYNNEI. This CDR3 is CASSPAGGYEQYF. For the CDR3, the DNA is TGTGCCAGCAGTCCAGCGGGGGGCTACGAGCAGTACTTC.

The CDR3 sequence is CASSLSGSGGNEQFF. CDR3 in DNA: TGTGCCAGCAGCCTCAGCGGGAGCGGGGGCAATGAGCAGTTCTTC. The chain couples TRBV6-2 or TRBV6-3 to TRBJ2-1; 8 bases align to TRBD2. V was clipped by 6 bases and J by 6 bases; unmatched bases: 10. The CDR3 sequence is 15 residues long. CDR1 and CDR2 (germline): MNHEY, SVGEGT.

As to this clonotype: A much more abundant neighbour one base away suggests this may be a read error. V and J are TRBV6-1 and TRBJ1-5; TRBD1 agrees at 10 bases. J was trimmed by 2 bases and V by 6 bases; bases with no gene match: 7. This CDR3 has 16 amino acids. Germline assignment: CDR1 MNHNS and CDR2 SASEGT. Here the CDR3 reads CASSPPGTGGNQPQHF. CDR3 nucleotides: TGTGCCAGCAGCCCCCCCGGGACAGGGGGCAATCAGCCCCAGCATTTT.

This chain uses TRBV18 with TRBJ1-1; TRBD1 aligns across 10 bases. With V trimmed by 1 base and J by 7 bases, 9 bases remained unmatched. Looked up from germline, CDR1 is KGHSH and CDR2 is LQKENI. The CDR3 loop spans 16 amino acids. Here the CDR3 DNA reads TGTGCCAGCTCACCACTTAAGGGACAGGGGAATGGTGAAGCTTTCTTT. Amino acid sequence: CASSPLKGQGNGEAFF.

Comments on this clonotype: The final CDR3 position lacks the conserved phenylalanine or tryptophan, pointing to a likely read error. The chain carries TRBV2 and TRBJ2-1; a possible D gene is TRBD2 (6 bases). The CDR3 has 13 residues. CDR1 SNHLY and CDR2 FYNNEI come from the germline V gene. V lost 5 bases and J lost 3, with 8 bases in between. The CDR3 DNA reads TGTGCCAGCAGTCAGGACTACTACAATGAGCAGTTCCTC. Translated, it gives CASSQDYYNEQFL.

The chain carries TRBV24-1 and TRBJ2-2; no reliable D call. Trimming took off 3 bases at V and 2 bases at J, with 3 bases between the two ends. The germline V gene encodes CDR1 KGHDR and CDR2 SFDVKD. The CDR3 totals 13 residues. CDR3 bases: TGTGCCACCAGTGATCCTAACACCGGGGAGCTGTTTTTT. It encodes CATSDPNTGELFF.

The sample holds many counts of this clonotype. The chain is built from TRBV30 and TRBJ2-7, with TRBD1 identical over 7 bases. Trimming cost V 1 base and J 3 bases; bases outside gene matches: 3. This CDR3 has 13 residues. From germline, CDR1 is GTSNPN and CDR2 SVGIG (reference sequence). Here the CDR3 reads CAWSGDRNYEQYF. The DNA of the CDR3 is TGTGCCTGGAGTGGGGACAGAAACTACGAGCAGTACTTC.

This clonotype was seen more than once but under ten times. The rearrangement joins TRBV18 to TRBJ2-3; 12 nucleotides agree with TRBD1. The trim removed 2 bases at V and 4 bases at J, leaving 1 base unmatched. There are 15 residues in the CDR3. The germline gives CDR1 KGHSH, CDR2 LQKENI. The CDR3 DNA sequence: TGTGCCAGCTCACCAGGGACAGGGGGCGCAGATACGCAGTATTTT. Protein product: CASSPGTGGADTQYF. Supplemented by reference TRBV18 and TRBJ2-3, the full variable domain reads NAGVMQNPRHLVRRRGQEARLRCSPMKGHSHVYWYRQLPEEGLKFMVYLQKENIIDESGMPKERFSAEFPKEGPSILRIQQVVRGDSAAYFCASSPGTGGADTQYFGPGTRLTVL.

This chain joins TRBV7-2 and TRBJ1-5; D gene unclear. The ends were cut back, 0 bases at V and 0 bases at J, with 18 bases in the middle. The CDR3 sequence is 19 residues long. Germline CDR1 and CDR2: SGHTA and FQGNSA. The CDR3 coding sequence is TGTGCCAGCAGCTTAGCTGCCTGGCGAGCGTTATATAGCAATCAGCCCCAGCATTTT. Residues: CASSLAAWRALYSNQPQHF.

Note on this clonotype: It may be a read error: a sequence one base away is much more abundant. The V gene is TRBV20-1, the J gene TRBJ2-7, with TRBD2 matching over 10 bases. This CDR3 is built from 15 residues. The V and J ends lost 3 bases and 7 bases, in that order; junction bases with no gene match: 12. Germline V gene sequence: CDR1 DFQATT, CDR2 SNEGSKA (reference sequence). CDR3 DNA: TGCAGTGCTAGCCCCTGGGGGGCTAGCGGGAGTGAGCAGTACTTC. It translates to CSASPWGASGSEQYF.

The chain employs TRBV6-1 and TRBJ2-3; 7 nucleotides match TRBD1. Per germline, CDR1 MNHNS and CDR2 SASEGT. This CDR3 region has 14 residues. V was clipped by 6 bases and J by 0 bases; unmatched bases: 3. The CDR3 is CASRLTGSTDTQYF. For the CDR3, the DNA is TGTGCCAGCAGGCTGACAGGGAGCACAGATACGCAGTATTTT.

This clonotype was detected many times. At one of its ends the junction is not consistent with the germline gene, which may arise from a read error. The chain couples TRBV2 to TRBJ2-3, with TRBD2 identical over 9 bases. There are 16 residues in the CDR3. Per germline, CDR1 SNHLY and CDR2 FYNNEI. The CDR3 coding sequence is TGTGCCAGCAGGGAAGATAGCGGGAGAGGTTCAGATACGCAGTATTTT. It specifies CASREDSGRGSDTQYF.

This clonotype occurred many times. CDR3 sequence reads: CASSLGTTGELFF. The CDR3 DNA reads as TGTGCCAGCAGCTTGGGAACTACCGGGGAGCTGTTTTTT. The rearrangement uses TRBV5-6 and TRBJ2-2; D unresolved. This CDR3 has 13 amino acids. Germline CDR1 and CDR2: SGHDT and YYEEEE. The V and J ends lost 0 bases and 5 bases respectively, with 5 bases between them.

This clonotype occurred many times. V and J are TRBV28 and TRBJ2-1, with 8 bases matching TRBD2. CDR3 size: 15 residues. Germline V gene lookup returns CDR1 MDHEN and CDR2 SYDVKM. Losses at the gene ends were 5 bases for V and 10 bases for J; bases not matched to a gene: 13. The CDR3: CASSPSGGRSGEQFF. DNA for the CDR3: TGTGCCAGCAGTCCCTCTGGCGGGAGGTCGGGAGAGCAGTTCTTC.

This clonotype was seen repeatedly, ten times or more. CDR3 sequence reads: CASSINRVTDTQYF. DNA of the CDR3: TGTGCCAGTAGTATAAACAGGGTCACAGATACGCAGTATTTT. The V and J genes are TRBV19 and TRBJ2-3; possibly TRBD1 for D (6 bases). V was trimmed by 2 bases and J by 2 bases, leaving 8 bases between them. This CDR3 is built from 14 residues. Germline V gene lookup returns CDR1 LNHDA and CDR2 SQIVND (reference sequence). The full variable domain, in which reference TRBV19 and TRBJ2-3 provide the parts outside the CDR3, is DGGITQSPKYLFRKEGQNVTLSCEQNLNHDAMYWYRQDPGQGLRLIYYSQIVNDFQKGDIAEGYSVSREKKESFPLTVTSAQKNPTAFYLCASSINRVTDTQYFGPGTRLTVL.

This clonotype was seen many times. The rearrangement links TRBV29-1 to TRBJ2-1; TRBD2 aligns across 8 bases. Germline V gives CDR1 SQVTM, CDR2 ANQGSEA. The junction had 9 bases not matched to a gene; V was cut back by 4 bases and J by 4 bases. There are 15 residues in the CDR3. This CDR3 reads CSVGGNSGTYNEQFF. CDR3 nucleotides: TGCAGCGTTGGGGGAAATAGCGGGACTTACAATGAGCAGTTCTTC.

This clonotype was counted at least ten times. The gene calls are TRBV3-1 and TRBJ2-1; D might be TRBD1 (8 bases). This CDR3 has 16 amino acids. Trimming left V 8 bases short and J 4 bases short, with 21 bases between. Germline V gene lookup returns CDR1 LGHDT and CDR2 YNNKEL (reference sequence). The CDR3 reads CASLSQGGVAYNEQFF. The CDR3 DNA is TGTGCCAGCCTCTCACAGGGGGGGGTTGCTTACAATGAGCAGTTCTTC.

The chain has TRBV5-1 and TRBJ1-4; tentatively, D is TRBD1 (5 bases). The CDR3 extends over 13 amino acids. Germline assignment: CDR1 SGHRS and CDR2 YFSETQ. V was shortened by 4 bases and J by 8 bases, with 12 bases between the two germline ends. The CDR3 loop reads CASSRDSPEKLFF. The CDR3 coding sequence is TGCGCCAGCAGCCGGGACTCCCCCGAAAAACTGTTTTTT.

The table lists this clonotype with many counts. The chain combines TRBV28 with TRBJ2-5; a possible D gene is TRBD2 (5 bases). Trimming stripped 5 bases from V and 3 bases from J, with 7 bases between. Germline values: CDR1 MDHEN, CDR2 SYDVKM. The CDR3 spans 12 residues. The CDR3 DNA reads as TGTGCCAGCAGTAGCGGCAAAGAGACCCAGTACTTC. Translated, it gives CASSSGKETQYF.

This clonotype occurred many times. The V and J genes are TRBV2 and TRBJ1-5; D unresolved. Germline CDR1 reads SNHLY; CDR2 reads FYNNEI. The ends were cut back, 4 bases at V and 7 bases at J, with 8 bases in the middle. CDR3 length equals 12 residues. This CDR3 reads CASSVGVQPQHF. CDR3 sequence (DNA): TGTGCCAGCAGTGTTGGGGTCCAGCCCCAGCATTTT.

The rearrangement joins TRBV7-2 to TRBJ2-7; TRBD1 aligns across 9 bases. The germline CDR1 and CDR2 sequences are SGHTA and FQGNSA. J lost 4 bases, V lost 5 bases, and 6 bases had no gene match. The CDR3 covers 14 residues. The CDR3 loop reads CASSPTGTGYEQYF. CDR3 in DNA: TGTGCCAGCAGCCCTACCGGGACAGGGTACGAGCAGTACTTC.